This T cell receptor (beta chain) was sequenced during a study of T cell responses to AZD1222 COVID-19 vaccine. Trimming removed 0 bases at V and 3 bases at J, with 18 bases between. CDR3 size: 17 residues. Germline values: CDR1 SGHDN, CDR2 FVKESK. Sequenced by immunoSEQ multiplex PCR; TCRdb stores in-frame clones only, minus some. The sample consists of about 140,000 clones, approximately 93% of them appearing once. This chain connects TRBV14 to TRBJ2-7, with a possible D match to TRBD1 (6 bases). The sequence derives from an adult who had recovered from COVID-19. The material sequenced was peripheral blood, taken after recovery from COVID-19. The CDR3 nucleotides are TGTGCCAGCAGCCAAGAAGGAAAGGGACACCATAACTACGAGCAGTACTTC. Amino acid sequence: CASSQEGKGHHNYEQYF.